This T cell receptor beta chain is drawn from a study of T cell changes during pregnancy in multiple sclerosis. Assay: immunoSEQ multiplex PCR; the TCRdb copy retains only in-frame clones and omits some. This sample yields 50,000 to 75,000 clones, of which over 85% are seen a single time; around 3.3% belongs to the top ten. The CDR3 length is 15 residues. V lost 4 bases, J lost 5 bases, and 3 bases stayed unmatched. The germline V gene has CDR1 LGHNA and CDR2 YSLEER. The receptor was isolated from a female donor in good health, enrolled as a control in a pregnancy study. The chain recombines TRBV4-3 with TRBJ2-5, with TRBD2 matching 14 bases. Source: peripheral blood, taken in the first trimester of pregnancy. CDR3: CASSLTSGRGETQYF. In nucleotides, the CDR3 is TGCGCCAGCAGCCTGACTAGCGGGAGGGGGGAGACCCAGTACTTC.